The clone carrying this TCR beta chain occurred many times. Its antigen is still unknown. With V trimmed by 6 bases and J by 5 bases, 9 bases remained unmatched. This CDR3 comprises 16 residues. Profiling that covered TCR beta VDJ and CDR3 relied on genomic DNA as its template. One entry per CDR3 protein, called by TCRdb with MiXCR from the reads. The data hold 200,000 to 250,000 distinct CDR3 sequences, with 61% observed a single time. The sample originates from a study of CD8+CD57+ T cells in acquired aplastic anemia. Whole-study context: Across the sorted CD4+ and CD8+ cells, DNA amounts averaged roughly 3.5 ug. There were roughly 10 million reads, on average, for CD4+ cells from healthy donors. Points from the study as a whole: A significant difference in CD8+ Simpson's diversity between patients and controls was not found.

This clonotype was sampled from a human donor in good health. Sequenced: sorted CD4+, CD8+, or CD8+CD57+ T cells (not recorded which) from PBMCs. This sequence joins TRBV12-3 or TRBV12-4 and TRBJ2-5; the match to TRBD2 covers 13 bases. The CDR3 coding sequence is TGTGCCAGCAGGATATTACTAGCGGGGGGGCATGAGACCCAGTACTTC. Amino acid sequence: CASRILLAGGHETQYF.